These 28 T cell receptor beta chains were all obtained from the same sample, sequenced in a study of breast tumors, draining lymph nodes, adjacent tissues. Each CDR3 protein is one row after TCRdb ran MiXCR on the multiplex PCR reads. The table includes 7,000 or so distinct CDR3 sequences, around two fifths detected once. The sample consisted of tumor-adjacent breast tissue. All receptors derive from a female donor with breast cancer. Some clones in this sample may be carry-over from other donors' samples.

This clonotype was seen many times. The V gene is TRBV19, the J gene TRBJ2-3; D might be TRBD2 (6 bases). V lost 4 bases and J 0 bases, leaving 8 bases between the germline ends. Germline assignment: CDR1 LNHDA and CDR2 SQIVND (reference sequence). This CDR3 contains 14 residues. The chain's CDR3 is CASSTSGSTDTQYF. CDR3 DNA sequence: TGTGCCAGTAGTACCAGCGGGAGCACAGATACGCAGTATTTT.

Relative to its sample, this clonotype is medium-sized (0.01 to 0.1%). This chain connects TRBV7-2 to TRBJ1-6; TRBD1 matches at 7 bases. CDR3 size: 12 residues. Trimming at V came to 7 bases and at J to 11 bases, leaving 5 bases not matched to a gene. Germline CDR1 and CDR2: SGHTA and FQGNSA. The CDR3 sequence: CASTDRAAPLHF. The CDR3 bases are TGTGCCAGCACCGACAGGGCGGCACCCCTCCACTTT.

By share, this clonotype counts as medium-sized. CDR3 coding DNA: TGCTCCCCTTCTGAGAGGGACTACGAGCAGTACTTC. Its protein is CSPSERDYEQYF. The rearrangement uses TRBV20-1 and TRBJ2-7, with D possibly matching TRBD2 (5 bases). The CDR3 runs 12 residues. Germline CDR1 and CDR2: DFQATT and SNEGSKA (reference sequence).

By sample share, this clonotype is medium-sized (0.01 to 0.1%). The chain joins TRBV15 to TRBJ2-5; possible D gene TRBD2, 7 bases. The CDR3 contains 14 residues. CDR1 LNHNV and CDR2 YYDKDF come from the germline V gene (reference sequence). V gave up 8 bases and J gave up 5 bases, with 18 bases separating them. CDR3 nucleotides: TGTGCCACCGGGACAAGGGGAGGGATGGAGACCCAGTACTTC. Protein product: CATGTRGGMETQYF.

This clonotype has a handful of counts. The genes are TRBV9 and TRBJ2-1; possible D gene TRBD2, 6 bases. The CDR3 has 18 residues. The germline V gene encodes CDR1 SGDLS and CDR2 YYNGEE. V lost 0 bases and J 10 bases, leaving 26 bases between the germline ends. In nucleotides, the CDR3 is TGTGCCAGCAGCGTAGAAGGTTCTTTATGGCGCCGGGGGAACGAGCAGTTCTTC. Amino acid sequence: CASSVEGSLWRRGNEQFF.

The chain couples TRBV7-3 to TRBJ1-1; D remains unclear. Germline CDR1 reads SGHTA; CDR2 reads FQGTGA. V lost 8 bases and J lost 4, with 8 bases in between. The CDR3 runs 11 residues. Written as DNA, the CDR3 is TGTGCCAGCCCCTTCGGCACTGAAGCTTTCTTT. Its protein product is CASPFGTEAFF. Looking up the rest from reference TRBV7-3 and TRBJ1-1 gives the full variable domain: GAGVSQTPSNKVTEKGKYVELRCDPISGHTALYWYRQSLGQGPEFLIYFQGTGAADDSGLPNDRFFAVRPEGSVSTLKIQRTERGDSAVYLCASPFGTEAFFGQGTRLTVV.

CDR3 protein: CASREGGWTDTQYF. For the CDR3, the DNA is TGTGCCAGCAGAGAGGGGGGGTGGACAGATACGCAGTATTTT. V gene TRBV5-6 combines with J gene TRBJ2-3; possible D gene TRBD2, 7 bases. The V end lost 5 bases, the J end lost 3 bases, and 13 bases lay between the germline ends. The CDR3 runs to 14 residues. Germline CDR1 and CDR2: SGHDT and YYEEEE.

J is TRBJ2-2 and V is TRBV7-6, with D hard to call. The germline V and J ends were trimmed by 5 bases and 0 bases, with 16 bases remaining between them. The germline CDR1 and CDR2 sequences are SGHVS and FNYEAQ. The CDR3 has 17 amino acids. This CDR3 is CASSITYRVPNTGELFF. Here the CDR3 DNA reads TGTGCCAGCAGCATAACATACCGGGTCCCGAACACCGGGGAGCTGTTTTTT.

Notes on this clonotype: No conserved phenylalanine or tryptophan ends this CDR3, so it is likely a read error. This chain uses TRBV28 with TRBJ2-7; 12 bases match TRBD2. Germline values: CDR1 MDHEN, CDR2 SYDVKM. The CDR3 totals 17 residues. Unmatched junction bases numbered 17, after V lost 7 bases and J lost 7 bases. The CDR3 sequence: CASILTASGREGGEQYS. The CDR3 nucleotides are TGTGCCAGCATCCTGACTGCTAGCGGGAGGGAGGGAGGGGAGCAGTACTCC.

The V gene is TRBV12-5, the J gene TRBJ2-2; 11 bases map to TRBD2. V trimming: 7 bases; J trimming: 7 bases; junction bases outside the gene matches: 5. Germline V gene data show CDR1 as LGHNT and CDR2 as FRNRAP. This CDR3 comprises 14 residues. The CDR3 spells CASVRLAGYGELFF. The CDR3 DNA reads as TGTGCTAGTGTCCGACTAGCGGGATACGGGGAGCTGTTTTTT.

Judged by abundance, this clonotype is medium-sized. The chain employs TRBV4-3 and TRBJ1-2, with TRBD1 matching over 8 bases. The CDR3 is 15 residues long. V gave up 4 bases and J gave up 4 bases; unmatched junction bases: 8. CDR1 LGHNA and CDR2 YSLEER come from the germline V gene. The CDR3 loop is CASSRQDRVGYGYTF. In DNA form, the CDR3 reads TGCGCCAGCAGCCGCCAGGACAGGGTCGGCTATGGCTACACCTTC.

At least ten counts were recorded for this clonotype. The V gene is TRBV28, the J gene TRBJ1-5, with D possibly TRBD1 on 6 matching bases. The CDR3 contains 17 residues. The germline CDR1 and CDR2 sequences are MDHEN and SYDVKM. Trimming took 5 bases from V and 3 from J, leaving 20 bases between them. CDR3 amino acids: CASSVRGPPWNNQPQHF. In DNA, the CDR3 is TGTGCCAGCAGTGTCCGGGGGCCCCCTTGGAACAATCAGCCCCAGCATTTT.

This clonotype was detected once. The chain's CDR3 is CSTPLFGEANYGYTF. The DNA for the CDR3 is TGCAGTACCCCCTTATTCGGGGAAGCTAACTATGGCTACACCTTC. This chain uses TRBV20-1 with TRBJ1-2; D call uncertain. Trimming shortened V by 8 bases and J by 0 bases, and 19 bases separated the two germline ends. This CDR3 is built from 15 residues. Germline V gives CDR1 DFQATT, CDR2 SNEGSKA (reference sequence).

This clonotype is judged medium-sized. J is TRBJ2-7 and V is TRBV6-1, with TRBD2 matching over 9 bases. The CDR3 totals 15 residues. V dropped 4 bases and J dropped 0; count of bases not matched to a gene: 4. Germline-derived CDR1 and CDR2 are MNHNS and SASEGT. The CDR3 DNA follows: TGTGCCAGCAGTGGAGCGGGAGGCCCCTCCTACGAGCAGTACTTC. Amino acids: CASSGAGGPSYEQYF.

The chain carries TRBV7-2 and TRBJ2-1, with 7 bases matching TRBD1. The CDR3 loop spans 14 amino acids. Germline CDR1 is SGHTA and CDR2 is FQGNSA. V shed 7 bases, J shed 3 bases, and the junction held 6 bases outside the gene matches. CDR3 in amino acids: CASKRDRNYNEQFF. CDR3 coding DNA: TGTGCCAGCAAACGGGACAGAAACTACAATGAGCAGTTCTTC.

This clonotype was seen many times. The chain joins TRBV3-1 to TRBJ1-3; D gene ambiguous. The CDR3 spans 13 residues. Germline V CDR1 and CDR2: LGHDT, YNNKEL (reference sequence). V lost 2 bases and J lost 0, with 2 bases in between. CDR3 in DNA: TGTGCCAGCAGCCAACTCTCTGGAAACACCATATATTTT. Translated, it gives CASSQLSGNTIYF. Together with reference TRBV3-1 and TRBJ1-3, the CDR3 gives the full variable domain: DTAVSQTPKYLVTQMGNDKSIKCEQNLGHDTMYWYKQDSKKFLKIMFSYNNKELIINETVPNRFSPKSPDKAHLNLHINSLELGDSAVYFCASSQLSGNTIYFGEGSWLTVV.

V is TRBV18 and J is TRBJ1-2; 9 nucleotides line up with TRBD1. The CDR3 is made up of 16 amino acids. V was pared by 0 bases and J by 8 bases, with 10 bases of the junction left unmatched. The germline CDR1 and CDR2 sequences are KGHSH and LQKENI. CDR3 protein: CASSPPATGGMRGYTF. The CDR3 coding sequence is TGTGCCAGCTCACCACCTGCTACAGGGGGCATGAGGGGCTACACCTTC.

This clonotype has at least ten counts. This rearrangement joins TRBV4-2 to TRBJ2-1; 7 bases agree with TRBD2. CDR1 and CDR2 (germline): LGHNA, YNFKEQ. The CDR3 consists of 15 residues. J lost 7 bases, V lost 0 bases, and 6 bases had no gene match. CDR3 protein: CASSQDSASGNEQFF. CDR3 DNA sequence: TGTGCCAGCAGCCAAGATTCCGCTAGCGGTAATGAGCAGTTCTTC.

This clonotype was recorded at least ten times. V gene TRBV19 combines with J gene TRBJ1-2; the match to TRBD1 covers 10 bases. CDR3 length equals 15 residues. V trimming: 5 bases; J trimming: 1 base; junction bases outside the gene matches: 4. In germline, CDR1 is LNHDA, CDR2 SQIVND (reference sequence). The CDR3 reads CASSPDRGYNYGYTF. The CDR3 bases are TGTGCCAGTAGTCCGGACAGGGGGTATAACTATGGCTACACCTTC.

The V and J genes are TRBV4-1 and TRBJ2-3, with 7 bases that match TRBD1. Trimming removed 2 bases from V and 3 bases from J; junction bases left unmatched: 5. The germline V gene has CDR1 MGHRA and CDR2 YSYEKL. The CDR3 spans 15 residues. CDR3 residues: CASSQMTGWTDTQYF. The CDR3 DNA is TGCGCCAGCAGCCAAATGACAGGGTGGACAGATACGCAGTATTTT.

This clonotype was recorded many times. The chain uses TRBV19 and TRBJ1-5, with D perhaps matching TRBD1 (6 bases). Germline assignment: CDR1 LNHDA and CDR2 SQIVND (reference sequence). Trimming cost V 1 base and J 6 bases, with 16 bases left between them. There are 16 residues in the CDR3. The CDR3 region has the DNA TGTGCCAGTAGTATAGGAGGGGGGCAGGGCGGTCAGCCCCAGCATTTT. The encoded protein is CASSIGGGQGGQPQHF.

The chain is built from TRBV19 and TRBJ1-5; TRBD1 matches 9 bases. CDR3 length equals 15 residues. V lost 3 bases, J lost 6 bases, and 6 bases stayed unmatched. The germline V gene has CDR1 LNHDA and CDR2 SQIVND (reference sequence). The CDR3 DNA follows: TGTGCCAGTAGTATGGGACAGGGCGGAGTTCAGCCCCAGCATTTT. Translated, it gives CASSMGQGGVQPQHF.

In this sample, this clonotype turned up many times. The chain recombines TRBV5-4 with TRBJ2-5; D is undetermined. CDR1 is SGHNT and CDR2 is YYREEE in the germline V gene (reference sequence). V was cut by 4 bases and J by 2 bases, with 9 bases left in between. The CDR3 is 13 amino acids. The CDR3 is CASSPGPQETQYF. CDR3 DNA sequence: TGTGCCAGCAGCCCCGGGCCACAAGAGACCCAGTACTTC. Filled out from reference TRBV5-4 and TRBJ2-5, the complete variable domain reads ETGVTQSPTHLIKTRGQQVTLRCSSQSGHNTVSWYQQALGQGPQFIFQYYREEENGRGNFPPRFSGLQFPNYSSELNVNALELDDSALYLCASSPGPQETQYFGPGTRLLVL.

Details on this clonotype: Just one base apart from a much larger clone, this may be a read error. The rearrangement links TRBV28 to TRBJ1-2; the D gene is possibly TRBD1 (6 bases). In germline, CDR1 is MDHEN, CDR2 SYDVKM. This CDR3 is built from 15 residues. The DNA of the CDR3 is TGTGCCAGCAGTTTAAAATCAGGGGCACCCTATGGCCACACCTTC. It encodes CASSLKSGAPYGHTF.

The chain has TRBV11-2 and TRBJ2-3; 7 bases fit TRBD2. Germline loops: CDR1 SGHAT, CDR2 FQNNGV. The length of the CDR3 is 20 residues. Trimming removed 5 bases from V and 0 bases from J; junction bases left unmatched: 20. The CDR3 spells CASSPILLFGLAASTDTQYF. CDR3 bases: TGTGCCAGCAGCCCTATTTTATTGTTCGGTCTAGCGGCGAGCACAGATACGCAGTATTTT.

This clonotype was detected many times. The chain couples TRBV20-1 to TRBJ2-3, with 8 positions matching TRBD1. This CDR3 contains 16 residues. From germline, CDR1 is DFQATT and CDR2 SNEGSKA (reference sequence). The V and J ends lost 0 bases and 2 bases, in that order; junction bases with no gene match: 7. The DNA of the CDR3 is TGCAGTGCTAGAGATCGGGTCAGGGGGCTCACAGATACGCAGTATTTT. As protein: CSARDRVRGLTDTQYF.

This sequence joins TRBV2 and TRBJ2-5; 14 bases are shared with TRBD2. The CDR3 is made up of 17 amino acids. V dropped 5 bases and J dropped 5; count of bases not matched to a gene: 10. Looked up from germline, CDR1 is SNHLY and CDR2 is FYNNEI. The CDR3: CASSQTSGRVGGETQYF. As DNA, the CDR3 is TGTGCCAGCAGTCAGACTAGCGGGAGGGTCGGGGGGGAGACCCAGTACTTC.

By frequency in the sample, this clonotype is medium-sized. The CDR3 nucleotides read TGTGCCAGCAGCTTAGATCAGGGGTCCTACAATGAGCAGTTCTTC. Amino acid sequence: CASSLDQGSYNEQFF. The J gene is TRBJ2-1, the V gene TRBV7-3, with D possibly matching TRBD1 (6 bases). V lost 2 bases and J 1 base, leaving 9 bases between the germline ends. The CDR3 sequence is 15 residues long. Germline loops: CDR1 SGHTA, CDR2 FQGTGA.